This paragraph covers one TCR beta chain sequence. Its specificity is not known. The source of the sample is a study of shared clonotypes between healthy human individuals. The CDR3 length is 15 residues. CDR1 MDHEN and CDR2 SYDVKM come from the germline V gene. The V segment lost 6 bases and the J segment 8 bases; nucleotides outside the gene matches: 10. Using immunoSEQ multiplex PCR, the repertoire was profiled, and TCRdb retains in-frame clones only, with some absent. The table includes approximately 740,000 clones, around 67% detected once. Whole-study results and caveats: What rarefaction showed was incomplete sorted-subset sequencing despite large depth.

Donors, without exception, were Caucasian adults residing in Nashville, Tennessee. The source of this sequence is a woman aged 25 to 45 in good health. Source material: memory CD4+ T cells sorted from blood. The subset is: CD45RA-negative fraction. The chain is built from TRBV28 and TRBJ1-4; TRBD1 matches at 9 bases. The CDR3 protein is CASSPLGQGLEKLFF. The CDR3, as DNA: TGTGCCAGCAGCCCTTTGGGACAGGGTCTAGAAAAACTGTTTTTT.